This T cell receptor beta chain was identified in a study of control samples from healthy donors and cancer patients. V dropped 1 base and J dropped 4 bases, with 14 bases sitting between them. CDR3 length: 16 amino acids. Germline CDR1 is SGHNT and CDR2 is YYREEE (reference sequence). The assay was immunoSEQ multiplex PCR, and TCRdb's table has in-frame clones only and misses some. This table holds 85,000 to 90,000 clones, roughly 91% found once. This rearrangement joins TRBV5-4 to TRBJ2-2; D is tentatively TRBD1 or TRBD2 (6 bases each). The TCR originated in a woman aged 45-65 years with colorectal cancer. The sequenced sample consisted of PBMCs. The CDR3 DNA reads TGTGCCAGCAGCTTGAGGAGGGGGGTCACCACCGGGGAGCTGTTTTTT. This translates into CASSLRRGVTTGELFF.